These 20 T cell receptor beta chains came from one sample sequenced in a study of blood T cell repertoires in COVID-19. Profiling relied on immunoSEQ multiplex PCR, and the TCRdb table lists in-frame clones only, not all of them. This sample has roughly 150,000 clones, with approximately 88% found just once. Sequencing input: peripheral blood. These receptors came from an elderly woman with active or convalescent COVID-19.

CDR3 bases: TGTGCCAGCAGCGGGGGGGACTCTGGGGCCAACGTCCTGACTTTC. Protein product: CASSGGDSGANVLTF. V gene TRBV7-6 combines with J gene TRBJ2-6; 7 bases line up with TRBD2. Germline loops: CDR1 SGHVS, CDR2 FNYEAQ. The J segment lost 0 bases and the V segment lost 5 bases, leaving 1 base of the junction unmatched. The CDR3 consists of 15 residues.

This clone has only a few counts. The chain couples TRBV27 to TRBJ1-2, with a tentative D call TRBD1 (5 bases). The CDR3 consists of 14 residues. Germline CDR1 MNHEY, CDR2 SMNVEV (reference sequence). Trimming removed 3 bases from V and 4 bases from J, with 12 bases in between. The CDR3: CASSFGQGAYGYTF. The CDR3 bases are TGTGCCAGCAGTTTCGGGCAGGGCGCCTATGGCTACACCTTC.

V usage is TRBV19 and J usage is TRBJ1-5; D remains ambiguous. V was trimmed by 7 bases and J by 6 bases, leaving 19 bases between them. The CDR3 runs to 15 residues. Germline V gene sequence: CDR1 LNHDA, CDR2 SQIVND (reference sequence). The CDR3 DNA follows: TGTGCCAGTACCCACCTTGGACTAGACGTTCAGCCCCAGCATTTT. Protein: CASTHLGLDVQPQHF.

The chain carries TRBV9 and TRBJ1-1; 7 bases are a match to TRBD1. Germline trimming cut 2 bases from V and 6 bases from J; bases unmatched to any gene: 16. The CDR3 is 17 residues long. Germline V gene lookup returns CDR1 SGDLS and CDR2 YYNGEE. Here the CDR3 reads CASSVTIDLTGEPEAFF. The DNA for the CDR3 is TGTGCCAGCAGCGTGACCATAGACTTAACAGGGGAGCCTGAAGCTTTCTTT.

The rearrangement joins TRBV3-1 (or the pseudogene TRBV3-2) to TRBJ1-2; D gene uncertain. This CDR3 contains 13 residues. Germline V lookup: CDR1 LGHDT, CDR2 YNNKEL (reference sequence). Trimming took 4 bases from V and 6 from J, leaving 12 bases between them. Written as DNA, the CDR3 is TGTGCCAGCAGCCTAGGAGGGAGGGATGGCTACACCTTC. This sequence encodes CASSLGGRDGYTF.

The count of this clone is one. This chain links TRBV27 with TRBJ1-2, with no clear D. CDR3 size: 13 residues. The V gene's germline CDR1 is MNHEY and CDR2 SMNVEV (reference sequence). Trimming left V 1 base short and J 3 bases short, with 6 bases between. CDR3 in DNA: TGTGCCAGCAGTTTATGGTCAGACTATGGCTACACCTTC. This encodes CASSLWSDYGYTF.

The V gene is TRBV7-8, the J gene TRBJ2-1, with 7 bases lining up with TRBD2. The CDR3 consists of 14 residues. J gave up 14 bases and V 8 bases, and 18 bases lay outside the gene matches. Germline assignment: CDR1 SGHVS and CDR2 FQNEAQ. Here the CDR3 reads CASPMYVEGREKFF. The CDR3 DNA reads as TGTGCCAGCCCTATGTATGTGGAGGGGAGGGAAAAGTTCTTC.

The gene calls are TRBV3-1 (or the pseudogene TRBV3-2) and TRBJ1-2; perhaps TRBD1 as D (5 bases). Germline V gene sequence: CDR1 LGHDT, CDR2 YNNKEL (reference sequence). V was trimmed by 1 base and J by 1 base, leaving 7 bases between them. CDR3 size: 14 residues. The CDR3 protein is CASSQGTINYGYTF. CDR3 DNA: TGTGCCAGCAGCCAAGGGACAATTAACTATGGCTACACCTTC.

The chain has TRBV7-2 and TRBJ1-5; no firm D call. Per germline, CDR1 SGHTA and CDR2 FQGNSA. The length of the CDR3 is 15 residues. Between the trimmed V and J ends, which lost 4 bases and 1 base, there was a span of 11 bases. The DNA for the CDR3 is TGTGCCAGCAGCTACGGCCCGGGGAGCAATCAGCCCCAGCATTTT. It specifies CASSYGPGSNQPQHF.

The gene calls are TRBV7-2 and TRBJ2-4, with a weak D call TRBD1 (6 bases). The CDR3 sequence is 14 residues long. V lost 4 bases and J 6 bases, leaving 13 bases between the germline ends. Germline V gene sequence: CDR1 SGHTA, CDR2 FQGNSA. The CDR3 sequence is CASSSTGPANIQYF. The CDR3 coding sequence is TGTGCCAGCAGCTCTACAGGGCCGGCAAACATTCAGTACTTC.

This clone appeared a single time. The chain links TRBV4-3 to TRBJ1-6, with 10 bases fitting TRBD1. CDR1 and CDR2 from the germline V gene are LGHNA and YSLEER. V gave up 3 bases and J gave up 9 bases; unmatched junction bases: 5. CDR3 length: 15 residues. CDR3 sequence: CASSQETGGGSPLHF. The DNA of the CDR3 is TGCGCCAGCAGCCAGGAGACAGGGGGCGGTTCACCCCTCCACTTT.

The rearrangement uses TRBV3-1 (or the pseudogene TRBV3-2) and TRBJ2-5, with TRBD2 as a possible D gene (6 bases). The CDR3 is 15 residues long. Germline V gene data show CDR1 as LGHDT and CDR2 as YNNKEL (reference sequence). V was clipped by 6 bases and J by 5 bases, with 19 bases between them. This chain's CDR3 is CASRPRDSLGETQYF. The DNA of the CDR3 is TGTGCCAGCAGACCACGGGACTCCCTAGGGGAGACCCAGTACTTC.

This chain uses TRBV7-2 with TRBJ2-4, with 8 bases matching TRBD2. The CDR3 is made up of 15 amino acids. The germline V gene encodes CDR1 SGHTA and CDR2 FQGNSA. J lost 1 base, V lost 5 bases, and 4 bases had no gene match. CDR3 amino acids: CASSPGGDAKNIQYF. DNA of the CDR3: TGTGCCAGCAGCCCGGGGGGGGATGCCAAAAACATTCAGTACTTC. The full variable domain, in which reference TRBV7-2 and TRBJ2-4 provide the parts outside the CDR3, is GAGVSQSPSNKVTEKGKDVELRCDPISGHTALYWYRQSLGQGLEFLIYFQGNSAPDKSGLPSDRFSAERTGGSVSTLTIQRTQQEDSAVYLCASSPGGDAKNIQYFGAGTRLSVL.

The V gene is TRBV2, the J gene TRBJ2-7, with a possible D match to TRBD1 (5 bases). The CDR3 has 11 residues. V was shortened by 7 bases and J by 9 bases, with 13 bases between the two germline ends. CDR1 and CDR2 from the germline V gene are SNHLY and FYNNEI. CDR3 loop: CASNEQARQYF. Here the CDR3 DNA reads TGTGCCAGCAACGAACAGGCACGGCAGTACTTC.

This chain joins TRBV7-3 and TRBJ1-2, with no clear D. The germline CDR1 and CDR2 sequences are SGHTA and FQGTGA. The CDR3 loop spans 14 amino acids. Trimming cost V 1 base and J 1 base, with 7 bases left between them. CDR3 bases: TGTGCCAGCAGCTTAAGTGGCGGTAACTATGGCTACACCTTC. Protein: CASSLSGGNYGYTF. The variable domain in full, completed from reference TRBV7-3 and TRBJ1-2, reads GAGVSQTPSNKVTEKGKYVELRCDPISGHTALYWYRQSLGQGPEFLIYFQGTGAADDSGLPNDRFFAVRPEGSVSTLKIQRTERGDSAVYLCASSLSGGNYGYTFGSGTRLTVV.

On this clone itself: Other DNA sequences in the same sample also yield this CDR3. The chain joins TRBV27 to TRBJ1-3; no clear D. Germline CDR1 and CDR2: MNHEY and SMNVEV (reference sequence). V lost 5 bases and J lost 4, with 9 bases in between. The CDR3 spans 13 residues. The CDR3 loop reads CASSPLSGNTIYF. CDR3 DNA sequence: TGTGCCAGCAGTCCCCTATCCGGAAACACCATATATTTT.

Details on this clone: One end of the junction is discordant with germline, which a read error may explain. The chain joins TRBV9 to TRBJ2-2; the match to TRBD1 covers 7 bases. CDR1 and CDR2 (germline): SGDLS, YYNGEE. The CDR3 sequence is 15 residues long. CDR3 residues: CASSVGGTATEELFF. As DNA, the CDR3 is TGTGCCAGCAGCGTAGGTGGGACAGCCACCGAGGAGCTGTTTTTT.

The sample holds a few counts of this clone. The V call is TRBV5-6, the J call TRBJ1-1, with TRBD1 matching over 8 bases. Germline-derived CDR1 and CDR2 are SGHDT and YYEEEE. The junction had 18 bases not matched to a gene; V was cut back by 4 bases and J by 4 bases. This CDR3 has 18 residues. DNA of the CDR3: TGTGCCAGCAGCCCCGAAGGCCCCGGACAGGGTTTGGGCACTGAAGCTTTCTTT. Translated: CASSPEGPGQGLGTEAFF.

This rearrangement joins TRBV18 to TRBJ2-7; a possible D gene is TRBD2 (5 bases). The CDR3 totals 14 residues. The V end was cut by 5 bases, the J end by 5 bases, with 16 bases between. The germline gives CDR1 KGHSH, CDR2 LQKENI. The CDR3 is CASSVRPAGDEQYF. CDR3 DNA sequence: TGTGCCAGCTCAGTACGGCCCGCGGGCGACGAGCAGTACTTC.

The sample holds a few counts of this clone. V is TRBV3-1 (or the pseudogene TRBV3-2) and J is TRBJ2-5, with TRBD1 identical over 9 bases. This CDR3 comprises 14 residues. V gave up 6 bases and J gave up 3 bases; unmatched junction bases: 5. Germline V lookup: CDR1 LGHDT, CDR2 YNNKEL (reference sequence). This CDR3 is CASRAGTGKETQYF. CDR3 DNA: TGTGCCAGCAGGGCCGGGACAGGGAAAGAGACCCAGTACTTC.